The following is a T cell receptor (beta chain) sequence with its context. The antigen is not known. V dropped 1 base and J dropped 4; count of bases not matched to a gene: 3. This CDR3 contains 15 residues. Germline CDR1 and CDR2: SGHTA and FQGTGA. Premalignant or tumor cells were enriched by macro-dissection after pathologic assessment. Sequenced by immunoSEQ multiplex PCR; TCRdb stores in-frame clones only, minus some. This table has 7,000 to 9,000 clones, around 80% appearing once. This entry comes from a study of immune evolution from preneoplasia to lung adenocarcinoma. Study-wide findings and caveats: Top clone share appeared to fall from AAH through AIS, MIA, adenocarcinoma.

This TCR came from a person between 35 and 49 years old with lung adenocarcinoma. Sequencing used FFPE invasive lung adenocarcinoma tissue. The chain has TRBV7-3 and TRBJ2-3, with 9 positions matching TRBD1. DNA of the CDR3: TGTGCCAGCAGCTTAATGGGACAGGGTGCAGATACGCAGTATTTT. Translating gives CASSLMGQGADTQYF.